This TCR beta chain stems from a study of OX40 agonist ivuxolimab in advanced cancers. At the level of the study: Cancers in dose escalation were hepatocellular, melanoma, renal cell and head and neck.

V lost 3 bases, J lost 6 bases, and 9 bases lay in between. The germline CDR1 and CDR2 sequences are LNHDA and SQIVND (reference sequence). This CDR3 is 13 amino acids long. TCRdb's table, derived via immunoSEQ multiplex PCR, lists solely in-frame clones and lacks some. This table holds over 25,000 clones, about 93% found once. Sequenced material: CD4+ or CD8+ T cells sorted from blood, taken in a trial of the OX40 agonist ivuxolimab. V gene TRBV19 combines with J gene TRBJ2-1; D is perhaps TRBD1 (5 bases). The TCR was taken from an adult with an advanced solid tumor such as melanoma, head and neck, liver or kidney cancer. CDR3 sequence: CASSMGPGNEQFF. In DNA, the CDR3 is TGTGCCAGTAGTATGGGGCCTGGCAATGAGCAGTTCTTC.